This T cell receptor beta chain stems from a study of OX40 agonist ivuxolimab in advanced cancers. The method was immunoSEQ multiplex PCR; TCRdb's version includes in-frame clones alone and lacks a portion of them. The table includes over 45,000 clones, more than 70% detected once. The TCR sequence derives from an adult with an advanced solid tumor such as melanoma, head and neck, liver or kidney cancer. This sample comprised CD4+ or CD8+ T cells sorted from blood, obtained in a trial of the OX40 agonist ivuxolimab.

CDR3 bases: TGTGCCAGCTCACCAGAGCTCTCCTATAATTCACCCCTCCACTTT. This codes for CASSPELSYNSPLHF. This chain connects TRBV18 to TRBJ1-6, with D unclear. V dropped 2 bases and J dropped 0 bases, with 5 bases sitting between them. Germline CDR1 reads KGHSH; CDR2 reads LQKENI. This CDR3 is built from 15 residues.